A few counts support the clone carrying this T cell receptor (beta chain). Its antigen is not identified. The PCR contained 60 Vbeta and 13 Jbeta primers. Profiling relied on immunoSEQ multiplex PCR, and the TCRdb table lists in-frame clones only, not all of them. The data contain about 40,000 clones, about 60% of them seen just once; the ten biggest clones take up approximately 12%. Germline CDR1 is SNHLY and CDR2 is FYNNEI. Trimming cost V 6 bases and J 3 bases; bases outside gene matches: 8. CDR3 size: 14 residues. These data belong to a study of cytomegalovirus exposure and HLA in healthy donors. Findings of the study overall: In vitro experiments confirmed that three CMV-associated chains were specific for CMV antigens. Earlier analysis looked at TCR beta V segments, and most were productive about 87% or about 30% of the time.

J is TRBJ2-7 and V is TRBV2, with TRBD1 matching over 7 bases. Specimen: PBMCs. This clonotype was obtained from a man aged 60 to 75 in good health and CMV-seropositive. CDR3 coding DNA: TGTGCCAGCAGATATGACAGGGTAGACTACGAGCAGTACTTC. Amino acids: CASRYDRVDYEQYF.